What follows are 15 T cell receptor beta chains derived from one specimen sequenced in a study of radiotherapy plus CTLA-4 blockade in lung cancer. Clones were sequenced by immunoSEQ multiplex PCR, and TCRdb holds only the in-frame ones, with some missing. The sample shows approximately 49,000 clones, roughly 81% of them seen only once. This specimen was peripheral blood, taken from a patient treated with radiotherapy plus ipilimumab. These receptors all come from a human donor with non-small cell lung cancer whose response to radiotherapy plus ipilimumab could not be evaluated.

V and J are TRBV7-9 and TRBJ2-2; 10 bases are shared with TRBD1. The germline V gene has CDR1 SEHNR and CDR2 FQNEAQ (reference sequence). CDR3 length: 18 amino acids. The J segment lost 5 bases and the V segment lost 7 bases, leaving 16 bases of the junction unmatched. The CDR3: CASMGPRDRGRGTGELFF. The CDR3 DNA reads as TGTGCCAGCATGGGACCCCGGGACAGGGGACGGGGGACCGGGGAGCTGTTTTTT.

The CDR3 loop reads CASSFSGSTSTDTQYF. The CDR3 DNA reads TGTGCCAGCAGCTTTAGCGGGAGTACTAGCACAGATACGCAGTATTTT. The chain uses TRBV11-2 and TRBJ2-3; 9 bases are shared with TRBD2. The length of the CDR3 is 16 residues. The ends lost 3 bases at V and 0 bases at J; junction bases unmatched: 4. The V gene's germline CDR1 is SGHAT and CDR2 FQNNGV.

This chain connects TRBV19 to TRBJ2-7, with D possibly being TRBD1 (5 bases). Trimming left V 2 bases short and J 3 bases short, with 17 bases between. Germline values: CDR1 LNHDA, CDR2 SQIVND (reference sequence). CDR3 length: 16 amino acids. The chain's CDR3 is CASSIWGVGQNYEQYF. The CDR3 bases are TGTGCCAGTAGTATATGGGGCGTGGGGCAAAACTACGAGCAGTACTTC. Using reference TRBV19 and TRBJ2-7 for the parts outside the CDR3, the full variable domain is DGGITQSPKYLFRKEGQNVTLSCEQNLNHDAMYWYRQDPGQGLRLIYYSQIVNDFQKGDIAEGYSVSREKKESFPLTVTSAQKNPTAFYLCASSIWGVGQNYEQYFGPGTRLTVT.

This rearrangement joins TRBV11-2 to TRBJ2-7; D might be TRBD1 (5 bases). V dropped 0 bases and J dropped 0 bases, with 12 bases sitting between them. CDR1 and CDR2 (germline): SGHAT, FQNNGV. The CDR3 is 16 amino acids. The CDR3 nucleotides are TGTGCCAGCAGCTTAGAATGGACAAGTCGCTCCTACGAGCAGTACTTC. Translating it yields CASSLEWTSRSYEQYF.

This clone was seen a handful of times. The chain is built from TRBV29-1 and TRBJ1-1, with 7 nucleotides matching TRBD1. Germline values: CDR1 SQVTM, CDR2 ANQGSEA. The CDR3 spans 12 residues. Trimming cost V 5 bases and J 3 bases; bases outside gene matches: 3. Written as DNA, the CDR3 is TGCAGCGTTTACAGGGGCGACACTGAAGCTTTCTTT. Amino acids: CSVYRGDTEAFF.

The J gene is TRBJ1-4, the V gene TRBV5-4; TRBD1 aligns across 7 bases. The CDR3 extends over 14 amino acids. J lost 2 bases, V lost 4 bases, and 2 bases had no gene match. Germline V gene lookup returns CDR1 SGHNT and CDR2 YYREEE (reference sequence). DNA for the CDR3: TGTGCCAGCAGCCAGGGGGTCACTAATGAAAAACTGTTTTTT. This translates into CASSQGVTNEKLFF.

The chain joins TRBV2 to TRBJ1-1; possibly TRBD1 for D (6 bases). The CDR3 totals 14 residues. V shed 7 bases and J shed 0 bases, with 12 bases lying between them. Germline V gives CDR1 SNHLY, CDR2 FYNNEI. The CDR3 DNA reads TGTGCCAGCAACGCGGACAGAATGAACACTGAAGCTTTCTTT. Protein: CASNADRMNTEAFF.

The chain is built from TRBV28 and TRBJ1-2; TRBD1 matches at 10 bases. Germline V gives CDR1 MDHEN, CDR2 SYDVKM. This CDR3 comprises 14 residues. The V segment lost 5 bases and the J segment 8 bases; nucleotides outside the gene matches: 8. The CDR3 loop is CASSRPGTGEGYTF. CDR3 nucleotides: TGTGCCAGCAGTCGGCCCGGGACAGGGGAAGGCTACACCTTC.

This chain connects TRBV6-6 to TRBJ2-5; 7 bases match TRBD1. Germline V lookup: CDR1 MNHNY, CDR2 SVGAGI (reference sequence). The CDR3 covers 15 residues. The V segment lost 2 bases and the J segment 3 bases; nucleotides outside the gene matches: 6. For the CDR3, the DNA is TGTGCCAGCAGTTACCGGACAGGAAGGAAAGAGACCCAGTACTTC. This encodes CASSYRTGRKETQYF.

Written as DNA, the CDR3 is TGTGCCAGCAGTGTCTCGGGAGAATCCTATGGCTACACCTTC. Residues: CASSVSGESYGYTF. The chain recombines TRBV6-4 with TRBJ1-2; D remains unclear. The V gene lost 4 bases and the J gene lost 4 bases, with 13 bases spanning the gap. Germline-derived CDR1 and CDR2 are MRHNA and SNTAGT. The length of the CDR3 is 14 residues.

The V call is TRBV4-3, the J call TRBJ2-1, with TRBD2 identical over 7 bases. This CDR3 region has 11 residues. The V and J ends lost 10 bases and 8 bases, in that order; junction bases with no gene match: 5. The germline V gene has CDR1 LGHNA and CDR2 YSLEER. In DNA form, the CDR3 reads TGCGCCACGGGGGGTGGCTATGAGCAGTTCTTC. The encoded protein is CATGGGYEQFF.

The chain uses TRBV9 and TRBJ1-1; D ambiguous. This CDR3 comprises 15 residues. Germline V gene sequence: CDR1 SGDLS, CDR2 YYNGEE. V was trimmed by 3 bases and J by 0 bases, leaving 12 bases between them. In DNA form, the CDR3 reads TGTGCCAGCAGCGGGACCTTCGGGATGAACACTGAAGCTTTCTTT. Translation: CASSGTFGMNTEAFF.

The chain carries TRBV28 and TRBJ2-1; the D gene is possibly TRBD2 (6 bases). Germline CDR1 is MDHEN and CDR2 is SYDVKM. Trimming left V 6 bases short and J 7 bases short, with 10 bases between. The CDR3 spans 12 residues. The chain's CDR3 is CASSHGRNEQFF. The CDR3 bases are TGTGCCAGCAGCCATGGGAGGAATGAGCAGTTCTTC.

The chain recombines TRBV6-5 with TRBJ1-2; D not resolved. Germline CDR1 is MNHEY and CDR2 is SVGAGI. V was cut by 8 bases and J by 4 bases, with 14 bases left in between. This CDR3 has 13 amino acids. In DNA, the CDR3 is TGTGCCAGCTCCCCGTCACAGTTCTATGGCTACACCTTC. Protein sequence: CASSPSQFYGYTF.

The rearrangement uses TRBV11-1 and TRBJ1-1; no clear D gene. V lost 5 bases to trimming and J lost 11 bases, with 15 bases between them. The germline V gene encodes CDR1 SGHAT and CDR2 FQDESV (reference sequence). The CDR3 has 12 residues. CDR3 region: CASSQEARAAFF. The CDR3 nucleotides read TGTGCCAGCAGCCAGGAGGCGAGGGCGGCTTTCTTT.